This TCR beta chain originates from a study of read filtering for tumor transcriptome and immune sequencing. Study in general: RNA-seq yielded only about 85 to 1273 TCR reads, IR-seq about 4.05 to 10.27 million. Whole-study findings and limits: In IR-seq, single-read clonotypes were about 80% of clonotypes but 3% to 3.5% of reads.

Molecular barcoded adaptors covering alpha/delta and beta/gamma chains were used on about 0.4 ug RNA. TCRdb re-called the reads with MiXCR, one entry per CDR3 protein. The sample holds under 60,000 distinct CDR3 sequences, around a fifth seen once. Trimming cost V 0 bases and J 3 bases; bases outside gene matches: 2. The CDR3 sequence is 16 residues long. Germline V CDR1 and CDR2: MNHEY, SVGEGT. This clonotype has only a few counts. Antigen unknown. The chain is built from TRBV6-2 or TRBV6-3 and TRBJ2-3, with 11 bases lining up with TRBD2. The clonotype originates from a donor at least 40 years old with multiple myeloma. The specimen was a population of CD138-negative cells sorted from bone marrow. The DNA of the CDR3 is TGTGCCAGCAGTTACTCGGGACTAGCGGATACAGATACGCAGTATTTT. Amino acids: CASSYSGLADTDTQYF.